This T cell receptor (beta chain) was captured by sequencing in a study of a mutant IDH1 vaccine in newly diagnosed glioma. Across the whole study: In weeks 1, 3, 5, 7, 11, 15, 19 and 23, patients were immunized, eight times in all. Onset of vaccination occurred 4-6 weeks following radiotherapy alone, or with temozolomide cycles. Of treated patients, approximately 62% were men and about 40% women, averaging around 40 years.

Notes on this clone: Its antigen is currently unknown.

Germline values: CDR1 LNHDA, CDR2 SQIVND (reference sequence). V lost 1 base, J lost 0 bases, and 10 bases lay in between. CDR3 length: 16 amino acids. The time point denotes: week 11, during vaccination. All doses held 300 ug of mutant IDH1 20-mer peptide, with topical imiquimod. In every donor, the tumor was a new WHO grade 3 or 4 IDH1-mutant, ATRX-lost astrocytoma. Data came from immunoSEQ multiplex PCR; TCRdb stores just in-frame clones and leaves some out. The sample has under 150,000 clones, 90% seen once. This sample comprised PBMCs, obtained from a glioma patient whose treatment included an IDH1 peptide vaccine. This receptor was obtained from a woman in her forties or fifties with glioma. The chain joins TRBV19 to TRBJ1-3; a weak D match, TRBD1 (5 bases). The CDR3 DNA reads TGTGCCAGTAGTATAGTCGGGGCAACCTCTGGAAACACCATATATTTT. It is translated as CASSIVGATSGNTIYF.